This T cell receptor (beta chain) was captured in a study of lymphopenia after photon versus proton radiotherapy. This clone was counted only a few times. Germline CDR1 SEHNR, CDR2 FQNEAQ (reference sequence). The CDR3 runs 14 residues. Trimming cost V 4 bases and J 6 bases; bases outside gene matches: 8. Assay used: immunoSEQ multiplex PCR; TCRdb lists only in-frame clones, some missing. The repertoire includes about 26,000 clones, around 83% of them detected once, and 4% to 6.5% sits in the top ten. The chain recombines TRBV7-9 with TRBJ1-2, with 7 bases matching TRBD1. The starting material was peripheral blood, obtained from a patient treated with photon-based radiotherapy. This TCR was recovered from a man younger than 45 with gastric cancer. The CDR3 sequence is CASSSGGLGNGYTF. CDR3 in DNA: TGTGCCAGCAGCTCAGGGGGTCTCGGTAATGGCTACACCTTC.